This T cell receptor (beta chain) was captured by sequencing in a study of patients and donors after allogeneic stem cell transplantation. This clonotype was seen more than once but under ten times. From the RT-PCR reads, TCRdb called clonotypes with MiXCR, one entry per CDR3 protein. Of more than 850,000 distinct CDR3 sequences listed, approximately 19% were seen once; the top ten hold 6%. Germline values: CDR1 DFQATT, CDR2 SNEGSKA (reference sequence). The CDR3 loop spans 15 amino acids. V was trimmed by 5 bases and J by 2 bases, leaving 16 bases between them. V and J are TRBV20-1 and TRBJ1-5; a possible D gene is TRBD1 (6 bases). This receptor was taken from a human donor who was either an allogeneic HSCT recipient or a stem cell or donor lymphocyte infusion donor (not recorded which). It is not recorded whose cells these are; they may come from a transplant donor. Sample: blood, either unsorted or a sorted T cell fraction (not recorded which). The CDR3 protein is CSALNTGSGNQPQHF. The CDR3 DNA follows: TGCAGTGCTCTCAATACAGGGTCGGGCAATCAGCCCCAGCATTTT.